These T cell receptor beta chains were read from a single sample in a study of shared clonotypes between healthy human individuals. Clones were read by immunoSEQ multiplex PCR, and TCRdb kept only the in-frame ones, dropping some. The data show about 650,000 clones, around 95% seen once. Material for sequencing was naive CD8+ T cells sorted from blood. These receptors were taken from a woman in her twenties or thirties in good health. Both conserved end residues are part of each CDR3. The D gene is left open where the match is weak. For some rows the clone size is stated as once, few or many, or as a class when expanded; others skip it.

V	size	J	D	DNA	CDR3
TRBV7-9	-	TRBJ1-4	TRBD1	TGTGCCAGCAGCTCCTCAGGGGGCGCGAATGAAAAACTGTTTTTT	CASSSSGGANEKLFF
TRBV11-1	-	TRBJ2-3	-	TGTGCCAGCAGCTTAGCCTATCCCTCTGGGTTCTCAGATACGCAGTATTTT	CASSLAYPSGFSDTQYF
TRBV27	-	TRBJ2-7	TRBD2	TGTGCCAGCAGTTCATCGGGACTAGCGGGCCACTCCTACGAGCAGTACTTC	CASSSSGLAGHSYEQYF
TRBV6-5	-	TRBJ2-2	-	TGTGCCAGCAGTTACTCGACTTGGGACACCGGGGAGCTGTTTTTT	CASSYSTWDTGELFF
TRBV4-1	-	TRBJ2-7	TRBD1	TGCGCCAGCAGCCAAGATCGACAGGGGAACAACGAGCAGTACTTC	CASSQDRQGNNEQYF
TRBV5-4	-	TRBJ2-1	-	TGTGCCAGCAGCTTGTCACCGAGCTATGAGCAGTTCTTC	CASSLSPSYEQFF
TRBV6-1	-	TRBJ2-1	-	TGTGCCAGTTCAACACTGCGGAGCTCCTACAATGAGCAGTTCTTC	CASSTLRSSYNEQFF
TRBV4-1	-	TRBJ2-7	TRBD1	TGCGCCAGCAGGGGGACAGGCGATTACGAGCAGTACTTC	CASRGTGDYEQYF
TRBV28	-	TRBJ2-5	TRBD2	TGTGCCAGCAGTTTAACTAGCGGGAGGGAAGAGACCCAGTACTTC	CASSLTSGREETQYF
TRBV4-1	-	TRBJ1-1	-	TGCGCCAGCAGCCAAGTGGGGGGTCGCGATGAAGCTTTCTTT	CASSQVGGRDEAFF
TRBV5-6	once	TRBJ1-5	-	TGTGCCAGCAGCTTGGGGCGGAGCAGCACCAATCAGCCCCAGCATTTT	CASSLGRSSTNQPQHF
TRBV18	-	TRBJ2-2	-	TGTGCCAGCTCACCAGTGGGACCCGGGGAGCTGTTTTTT	CASSPVGPGELFF
TRBV19	-	TRBJ1-1	-	TGTGCCAGTAGTATGTCCAGTATGAACACTGAAGCTTTCTTT	CASSMSSMNTEAFF
TRBV19	-	TRBJ2-2	TRBD1	TGTGCCAGTAGTATAGATCTGGAGACAGGGCGAACCGGGGAGCTGTTTTTT	CASSIDLETGRTGELFF
TRBV5-6	-	TRBJ2-7	TRBD2	TGTGCCAGCAGCGATAGCGGGAGGGCCTACGAGCAGTACTTC	CASSDSGRAYEQYF
TRBV27	-	TRBJ1-1	-	TGTGCCAGCAGTTTATCGCGCGGCCCTGAAGCTTTCTTT	CASSLSRGPEAFF
TRBV5-1	-	TRBJ1-1	-	TGCGCCAGCAGCTTGTATGGGGCGGGAAACACTGAAGCTTTCTTT	CASSLYGAGNTEAFF
TRBV5-1	-	TRBJ1-2	-	TGCGCCAGCAGCTTGCGGGGTCCGGATGGCTACACCTTC	CASSLRGPDGYTF
TRBV5-1	-	TRBJ2-5	TRBD1	TGCGCCAGCAGCCCGGACAGGGGGCTACAAGAGACCCAGTACTTC	CASSPDRGLQETQYF
TRBV25-1	-	TRBJ2-2	-	TGTGCCAGCAGGCTAGGGTCGCCCGGGGAGCTGTTTTTT	CASRLGSPGELFF
TRBV19	once	TRBJ2-5	TRBD2	TGTGCCAGTAGCCCTTCACCGGGGACTAGCGGGATGGTATCGGTGGCCGGAGAGACCCAGTACTTC	CASSPSPGTSGMVSVAGETQYF
TRBV5-1	-	TRBJ2-2	TRBD2	TGCGCCAGCAGCCTCCAAGCGGGAAACACCGGGGAGCTGTTTTTT	CASSLQAGNTGELFF
TRBV11-2	-	TRBJ2-7	-	TGTGCCAGCAGCTTAGTTGAGCAGTACTTC	CASSLVEQYF
TRBV11-3	-	TRBJ2-7	-	TGTGCCAGCAGCTCCGGCGGGGAATCCTACGAGCAGTACTTC	CASSSGGESYEQYF
TRBV9	-	TRBJ2-1	-	TGTGCCAGCAGCGGAGGACAGTACAATGAGCAGTTCTTC	CASSGGQYNEQFF
TRBV28	-	TRBJ1-6	-	TGTGCCAGCAGTTACACGGGACAAGACTTGAATTCACCCCTCCACTTT	CASSYTGQDLNSPLHF
TRBV19	-	TRBJ2-2	-	TGTGCCAGCCCCGGGGCGGGGAAATGCGCCGGGGAGCTGTTTTTT	CASPGAGKCAGELFF
TRBV7-8	-	TRBJ2-3	TRBD1	TGTGCCAGCAGCTTAAGGGGGACAGCGGCTAATACGCAGTATTTT	CASSLRGTAANTQYF
TRBV10-1	-	TRBJ2-7	TRBD1	TGCGCCAGCAGTGCTACTACAGGGGCCGGCTACGAGCAGTACTTC	CASSATTGAGYEQYF
TRBV5-6	once	TRBJ1-5	-	TGTGCCAGCAGCTTGGGAGGGAGTCTCTTGAGCAATCAGCCCCAGCATTTT	CASSLGGSLLSNQPQHF
TRBV7-3	few	TRBJ1-1	-	TGTGCCAGCAGCTCTGACAGTGATGAAGCTTTCTTT	CASSSDSDEAFF
TRBV7-6	-	TRBJ2-3	-	TGTGCCAGCAGCTTACTCGACACAGATACGCAGTATTTT	CASSLLDTDTQYF
TRBV21-1	-	TRBJ1-5	-	TGTGCCAGCAGCAAAAAACAGAAAGGCCAGCCCGATCAGCCCCAGCATTTT	CASSKKQKGQPDQPQHF
TRBV7-9	-	TRBJ1-1	-	TGTGCCAGCAGCTCCCGGACCCGGAGCACTGAAGCTTTCTTT	CASSSRTRSTEAFF
TRBV27	-	TRBJ2-3	-	TGTGCCAGCAGTTTGTCTCTAGGGGGGGGGTCAGATACGCAGTATTTT	CASSLSLGGGSDTQYF
TRBV7-3	-	TRBJ2-5	TRBD2	TGTGCCAGCAGCTCACTAGCGGGAATGGAGGAGACCCAGTACTTC	CASSSLAGMEETQYF
TRBV4-1	-	TRBJ2-4	TRBD2	TGCGCCAGCAGCCCTCTAGCGGGGACAGCCAAAAACATTCAGTACTTC	CASSPLAGTAKNIQYF
TRBV27	-	TRBJ1-2	TRBD1	TGTGCCAGCAGTGCTGAGACAGGGGGCGACTATGGCTACACCTTC	CASSAETGGDYGYTF
TRBV27	once	TRBJ1-1	-	TGTGCCAGCAGTTTAACAGGTACGAACACTGAAGCTTTCTTT	CASSLTGTNTEAFF
TRBV7-8	-	TRBJ2-7	TRBD1	TGTGCCAGCAGCTTAGTTAAAACCGGGACAGGGGTTTCTAGCCGGTACGAGCAGTACTTC	CASSLVKTGTGVSSRYEQYF
TRBV27	once	TRBJ2-1	-	TGTGCCAGCAGATCTGATCCCAGCTCCTACAATGAGCAGTTCTTC	CASRSDPSSYNEQFF
TRBV11-2	once	TRBJ1-1	-	TGTGCCAGCGATAGAGGACAGATGAACACTGAAGCTTTCTTT	CASDRGQMNTEAFF
TRBV5-6	-	TRBJ2-5	TRBD1	TGTGCCAGCAGCGTGGACAGGGGGCTGGAGACCCAGTACTTC	CASSVDRGLETQYF
TRBV19	few	TRBJ2-2	-	TGTGCCAGTAGTCCCGACCCCGGCGGGGGGGAGCTGTTTTTT	CASSPDPGGGELFF
TRBV27	-	TRBJ2-2	-	TGTGCCAGCAGTTTAGGGCTAAACCCCGTCGGGGAGCTGTTTTTT	CASSLGLNPVGELFF
TRBV29-1	-	TRBJ2-1	TRBD2	TGCAGCTTTCGGGGGGACCGGGCCTGGGGATCCTACAATGAGCAGTTCTTC	CSFRGDRAWGSYNEQFF
TRBV10-3	-	TRBJ1-1	-	TGTGCCATCAGTGAGTTTAAGACGGTGAACACTGAAGCTTTCTTT	CAISEFKTVNTEAFF
TRBV30	-	TRBJ1-3	-	TGTGCCTGGAGGGGGCCTCTCTCTGGAAACACCATATATTTT	CAWRGPLSGNTIYF
TRBV30	-	TRBJ1-1	-	TGTGCCCGGTCCAGCTGGGAAGCTTTCTTT	CARSSWEAFF
TRBV11-2	-	TRBJ2-1	TRBD2	TGTGCCAGCAGCTTAGACCAAGGGACTAGCGGGAGCGGGGAATACAATGAGCAGTTCTTC	CASSLDQGTSGSGEYNEQFF
TRBV27	-	TRBJ1-1	-	TGTGCCAGCAGTTCGGGACGAAACACTGAAGCTTTCTTT	CASSSGRNTEAFF
TRBV9	-	TRBJ1-3	-	TGTGCCAGCAGCCCCAGGACAGATGGAAACACCATATATTTT	CASSPRTDGNTIYF
TRBV7-9	-	TRBJ2-1	-	TGTGCCAGCAGCTACGTAGCCGGGGATGAGCAGTTCTTC	CASSYVAGDEQFF
TRBV28	-	TRBJ2-7	-	TGTGCCAGCAGCCTCCGCGGACTCTACTACGAGCAGTACTTC	CASSLRGLYYEQYF
TRBV27	-	TRBJ2-7	TRBD1	TGTGCCAGCAGTCTGACAGGGGTATACTACGAGCAGTACTTC	CASSLTGVYYEQYF